The rows below give T cell receptor beta chains drawn from one sample of a study of cytomegalovirus exposure and HLA in healthy donors. This table comes from immunoSEQ multiplex PCR, and its TCRdb copy is limited to in-frame clones, with some not included. This table has about 150,000 clones, 64% appearing once. The source material was PBMCs. The receptors stem from a woman in her thirties or forties in good health and CMV-seronegative. CDR3s leave out the opening cysteine and the closing phenylalanine or tryptophan. Fields, in order: J gene, V gene, CDR3 protein.

j_gene: TRBJ1-4
v_gene: TRBV4-1
CDR3aa: ASSLLPGQGNEKLF

j_gene: TRBJ2-7
v_gene: TRBV7-2
CDR3aa: ASSRQGDRGMY

j_gene: TRBJ2-1
v_gene: TRBV28
CDR3aa: ASRALNEQF

j_gene: TRBJ2-2
v_gene: TRBV7-6
CDR3aa: ASTYGGRGTGELF

j_gene: TRBJ2-3
v_gene: TRBV19
CDR3aa: ASIGRGDTQY

j_gene: TRBJ2-2
v_gene: TRBV11-2
CDR3aa: ASRRPFTGPNNTGELF

j_gene: TRBJ1-2
v_gene: TRBV5-1
CDR3aa: ASNLGGENYGYT

j_gene: TRBJ1-5
v_gene: TRBV27
CDR3aa: ASSFGVGNQPQH

j_gene: TRBJ1-5
v_gene: TRBV30
CDR3aa: AWSVRENQPQH

j_gene: TRBJ1-2
v_gene: TRBV5-5
CDR3aa: ASSLEVGTVDFVRYGYT

j_gene: TRBJ1-3
v_gene: TRBV6-5
CDR3aa: ASSPRGDGNTIY

j_gene: TRBJ2-1
v_gene: TRBV27
CDR3aa: ASSPRTGSSYNEQF

j_gene: TRBJ1-2
v_gene: TRBV7-9
CDR3aa: ASSFEFNYGYT

j_gene: TRBJ1-2
v_gene: TRBV7-3
CDR3aa: ASSLYQGARNGYT

j_gene: TRBJ1-4
v_gene: TRBV27
CDR3aa: ASKGTDPLTYEKLF

j_gene: TRBJ1-1
v_gene: TRBV11-2
CDR3aa: ASSLETILNTEAF

j_gene: TRBJ1-1
v_gene: TRBV14
CDR3aa: ASSPRQGNTEAF

j_gene: TRBJ1-1
v_gene: TRBV7-9
CDR3aa: ASTVTAGTEAF

j_gene: TRBJ2-1
v_gene: TRBV7-9
CDR3aa: ASSSRLAGGDNEQF

j_gene: TRBJ2-7
v_gene: TRBV7-3
CDR3aa: ASSPTGTFATEQY

j_gene: TRBJ1-4
v_gene: TRBV5-1
CDR3aa: ASSPGGTGGGKLF

j_gene: TRBJ2-2
v_gene: TRBV7-9
CDR3aa: ASSLALGSPTGELF

j_gene: TRBJ1-2
v_gene: TRBV2
CDR3aa: ASSESFNYGYT

j_gene: TRBJ2-6
v_gene: TRBV18
CDR3aa: ASSPDELGQGGAGANVLT

j_gene: TRBJ1-5
v_gene: TRBV7-2
CDR3aa: ASSLEGTAYSNQPQH